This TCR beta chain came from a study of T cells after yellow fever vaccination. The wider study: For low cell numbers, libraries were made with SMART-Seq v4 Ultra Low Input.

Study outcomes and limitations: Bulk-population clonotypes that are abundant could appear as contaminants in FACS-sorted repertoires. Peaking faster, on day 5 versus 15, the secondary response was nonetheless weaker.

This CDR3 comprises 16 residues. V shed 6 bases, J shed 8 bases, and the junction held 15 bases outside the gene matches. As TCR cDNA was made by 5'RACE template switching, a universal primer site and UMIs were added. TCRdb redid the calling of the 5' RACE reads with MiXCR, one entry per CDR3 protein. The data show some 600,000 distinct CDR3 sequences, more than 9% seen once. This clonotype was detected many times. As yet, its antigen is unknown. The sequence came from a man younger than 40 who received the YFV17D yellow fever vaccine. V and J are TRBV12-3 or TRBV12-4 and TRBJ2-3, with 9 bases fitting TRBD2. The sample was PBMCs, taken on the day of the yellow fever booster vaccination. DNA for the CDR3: TGTGCCAGCAGCGCCGGTATAGGGCTAGCGGGACGTACGCAGTATTTT. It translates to CASSAGIGLAGRTQYF.